What follows are 20 T cell receptor beta chains derived from one specimen sequenced in a study of sequential checkpoint blockade in melanoma. Some clones are missing from TCRdb's copy, which holds only in-frame ones; the method was immunoSEQ multiplex PCR. The sample lists over 15,000 clones, roughly 80% seen once, with roughly 35% in the top ten. Sample treatment: randomized to nivolumab then ipilimumab (arm A) or the reverse (arm B). Specimen: CD8+ T cells sorted from blood (inferred from file names), collected from a patient given nivolumab and ipilimumab in sequence. The receptor source for this set is a human donor with melanoma.

The chain uses TRBV25-1 and TRBJ2-2, with 8 bases that match TRBD1. Germline CDR1 reads MGHDK; CDR2 reads SYGVNS. The CDR3 sequence is 17 residues long. V shed 3 bases and J 3 bases; nucleotides not matched to a gene: 9. The CDR3 sequence is CASSDQGQGDYTGELFF. The DNA of the CDR3 is TGTGCCAGCAGTGATCAAGGACAGGGAGACTACACCGGGGAGCTGTTTTTT.

The chain has TRBV29-1 and TRBJ1-1; D gene ambiguous. The CDR3 sequence is 13 residues long. CDR1 SQVTM and CDR2 ANQGSEA come from the germline V gene. V dropped 3 bases and J dropped 6 bases, with 14 bases sitting between them. The CDR3 is CSVDTGGLPEAFF. The CDR3 nucleotides are TGCAGCGTTGATACGGGAGGGTTACCTGAAGCTTTCTTT.

The J gene is TRBJ2-7, the V gene TRBV29-1, with 10 bases aligning to TRBD1. The CDR3 spans 16 residues. V lost 2 bases and J lost 4; bases outside the gene matches: 11. Germline CDR1 reads SQVTM; CDR2 reads ANQGSEA. The DNA for the CDR3 is TGCAGCGTTGAAAAACAGAGACAGGGGGCGGAGTACGAGCAGTACTTC. Protein sequence: CSVEKQRQGAEYEQYF.

This chain connects TRBV29-1 to TRBJ2-3; 12 positions match TRBD2. Germline V gene sequence: CDR1 SQVTM, CDR2 ANQGSEA. The CDR3 sequence is 15 residues long. Trimming took 2 bases from V and 4 from J; bases not matched to a gene: 4. CDR3 in amino acids: CSVESTSGSSDTQYF. The CDR3 DNA sequence: TGCAGCGTTGAATCGACTAGCGGGAGCTCAGATACGCAGTATTTT.

This clone came up once. V gene TRBV18 combines with J gene TRBJ2-1; tentative D call: TRBD2 (5 bases). Germline CDR1 reads KGHSH; CDR2 reads LQKENI. The CDR3 totals 14 residues. Trimming cost V 3 bases and J 4 bases, with 10 bases left between them. The chain's CDR3 is CASSPKRSYNEQFF. The CDR3 nucleotides are TGTGCCAGCTCACCTAAGCGGAGTTACAATGAGCAGTTCTTC.

In nucleotides, the CDR3 is TGTGCCAGCAGGCCGCCGGAAGCTAGCGGGAGAGGGTACGAGCAGTACTTC. Protein: CASRPPEASGRGYEQYF. The rearrangement links TRBV13 to TRBJ2-7; 10 bases fit TRBD2. The junction had 15 bases not matched to a gene; V was cut back by 6 bases and J by 4 bases. Germline CDR1 PRHDT, CDR2 FYEKMQ (reference sequence). The CDR3 spans 17 residues.

V is TRBV5-4 and J is TRBJ1-2; TRBD1 agrees at 7 bases. This CDR3 spans 15 amino acids. V shed 3 bases and J 5 bases; nucleotides not matched to a gene: 10. CDR1 is SGHNT, CDR2 YYREEE, per germline (reference sequence). The CDR3 DNA follows: TGTGCCAGCAGCTCCTCAGGGGGTGTTAAGTATGGCTACACCTTC. This sequence encodes CASSSSGGVKYGYTF.

A few counts support this clone. This chain connects TRBV27 to TRBJ2-1, with D possibly TRBD2 on 6 matching bases. CDR3 length equals 15 residues. Germline V gene sequence: CDR1 MNHEY, CDR2 SMNVEV (reference sequence). The V and J ends lost 3 bases and 5 bases respectively, with 14 bases between them. The CDR3 coding sequence is TGTGCCAGCAGTTTTTTCCTAGCGCCAGACAATGAGCAGTTCTTC. Translating it yields CASSFFLAPDNEQFF.

V gene TRBV7-6 combines with J gene TRBJ1-4; 8 bases map to TRBD1. CDR1 and CDR2 (germline): SGHVS, FNYEAQ. The V gene end was trimmed by 5 bases and the J gene end by 5 bases; junction bases not matched to a gene: 10. This CDR3 spans 16 amino acids. CDR3 sequence: CASSPFSTGENEKLFF. The CDR3 DNA sequence: TGTGCCAGCAGCCCCTTCTCGACAGGGGAGAATGAAAAACTGTTTTTT.

J is TRBJ1-1 and V is TRBV6-5, with 11 bases aligning to TRBD1. The CDR3 contains 15 residues. Per the germline V gene, CDR1 is MNHEY and CDR2 is SVGAGI. J was trimmed by 3 bases and V by 5 bases; bases with no gene match: 5. The CDR3 is CASSRDRGEDTEAFF. CDR3 bases: TGTGCCAGCAGTCGGGACAGGGGGGAGGACACTGAAGCTTTCTTT.

The rearrangement uses TRBV4-1 and TRBJ1-2; the D gene is possibly TRBD1 (5 bases). CDR3 length equals 16 residues. V was shortened by 3 bases and J by 7 bases, with 21 bases between the two germline ends. The germline V gene has CDR1 MGHRA and CDR2 YSYEKL. CDR3 sequence (DNA): TGCGCCAGCAGCCAGGGGGACTACCCCTCCGGACGTGGCTACACCTTC. Translated, it gives CASSQGDYPSGRGYTF.

This clone was seen a handful of times. The chain employs TRBV29-1 and TRBJ1-5; 7 bases map to TRBD1. The CDR3 extends over 14 amino acids. Losses at the gene ends were 4 bases for V and 0 bases for J; bases not matched to a gene: 3. CDR1 and CDR2 (germline): SQVTM, ANQGSEA. The CDR3 is CSVGDRASNQPQHF. Written as DNA, the CDR3 is TGCAGCGTTGGAGACAGGGCTAGCAATCAGCCCCAGCATTTT.

The rearrangement links TRBV7-9 to TRBJ2-7; 7 bases are shared with TRBD1. In germline, CDR1 is SEHNR, CDR2 FQNEAQ (reference sequence). The CDR3 contains 16 residues. V lost 1 base and J lost 2; bases outside the gene matches: 8. Written as DNA, the CDR3 is TGTGCCAGCAGCTTAGGGGAAGGGGACAGTCCCTACGAGCAGTACTTC. It translates to CASSLGEGDSPYEQYF.

Only a few counts were recorded for this clone. The rearrangement links TRBV7-8 to TRBJ2-1; the D is unclear. This CDR3 has 11 amino acids. Germline values: CDR1 SGHVS, CDR2 FQNEAQ. With 1 base removed from V and 9 bases from J, the gap between germline ends came to 4 bases. CDR3 bases: TGTGCCAGCAGCTTAGGCAGTGAGCAGTTCTTC. This codes for CASSLGSEQFF.

The chain recombines TRBV7-9 with TRBJ2-1, with D possibly TRBD2 on 6 matching bases. The V end was cut by 3 bases, the J end by 10 bases, with 10 bases between. The CDR3 has 12 residues. Germline V gene data show CDR1 as SEHNR and CDR2 as FQNEAQ (reference sequence). In DNA, the CDR3 is TGTGCCAGCAGCTTCGGCGGGGAGGAGCAGTTCTTC. Translating gives CASSFGGEEQFF.

The chain links TRBV29-1 to TRBJ2-1; 9 nucleotides line up with TRBD2. Germline V gene data show CDR1 as SQVTM and CDR2 as ANQGSEA. This CDR3 comprises 14 residues. V shed 7 bases and J 6 bases; nucleotides not matched to a gene: 10. CDR3 coding DNA: TGCAGCGCCGGCCGGGCTAGCGGGATCAATGAGCAGTTCTTC. This gives the protein CSAGRASGINEQFF.

This clone is medium-sized. This chain links TRBV5-5 with TRBJ1-4, with 7 bases identical to TRBD1. CDR3 length: 14 residues. V trimming: 4 bases; J trimming: 7 bases; junction bases outside the gene matches: 7. Germline V CDR1 and CDR2: SGHKS, YYEKEE (reference sequence). The DNA for the CDR3 is TGTGCCAGCAGCGACGGACAGGATACTGAAAAACTGTTTTTT. This codes for CASSDGQDTEKLFF.

This chain links TRBV6-4 with TRBJ2-3; 10 bases are a match to TRBD2. Germline V gene data show CDR1 as MRHNA and CDR2 as SNTAGT. The CDR3 sequence is 13 residues long. V trimming: 9 bases; J trimming: 4 bases; junction bases outside the gene matches: 4. CDR3 amino acids: CASSSGSSDTQYF. The CDR3 nucleotides are TGTGCCAGTTCTAGCGGGAGCTCAGATACGCAGTATTTT.

The rearrangement uses TRBV7-9 and TRBJ2-7, with a weak D call TRBD1 (5 bases). The CDR3 is made up of 15 amino acids. V dropped 6 bases and J dropped 2 bases, with 17 bases sitting between them. The germline gives CDR1 SEHNR, CDR2 FQNEAQ (reference sequence). DNA of the CDR3: TGTGCCAGCAGAGAGGACGGACACCTTGCCTACGAGCAGTACTTC. Its protein is CASREDGHLAYEQYF.

The chain recombines TRBV6-4 with TRBJ2-1, with 8 bases identical to TRBD2. V trimming: 0 bases; J trimming: 1 base; junction bases outside the gene matches: 2. Germline V gene sequence: CDR1 MRHNA, CDR2 SNTAGT. The CDR3 is made up of 16 amino acids. The CDR3 DNA sequence: TGTGCCAGCAGTGACTCAGGGACTAGGTCCTACAATGAGCAGTTCTTC. Translation: CASSDSGTRSYNEQFF.